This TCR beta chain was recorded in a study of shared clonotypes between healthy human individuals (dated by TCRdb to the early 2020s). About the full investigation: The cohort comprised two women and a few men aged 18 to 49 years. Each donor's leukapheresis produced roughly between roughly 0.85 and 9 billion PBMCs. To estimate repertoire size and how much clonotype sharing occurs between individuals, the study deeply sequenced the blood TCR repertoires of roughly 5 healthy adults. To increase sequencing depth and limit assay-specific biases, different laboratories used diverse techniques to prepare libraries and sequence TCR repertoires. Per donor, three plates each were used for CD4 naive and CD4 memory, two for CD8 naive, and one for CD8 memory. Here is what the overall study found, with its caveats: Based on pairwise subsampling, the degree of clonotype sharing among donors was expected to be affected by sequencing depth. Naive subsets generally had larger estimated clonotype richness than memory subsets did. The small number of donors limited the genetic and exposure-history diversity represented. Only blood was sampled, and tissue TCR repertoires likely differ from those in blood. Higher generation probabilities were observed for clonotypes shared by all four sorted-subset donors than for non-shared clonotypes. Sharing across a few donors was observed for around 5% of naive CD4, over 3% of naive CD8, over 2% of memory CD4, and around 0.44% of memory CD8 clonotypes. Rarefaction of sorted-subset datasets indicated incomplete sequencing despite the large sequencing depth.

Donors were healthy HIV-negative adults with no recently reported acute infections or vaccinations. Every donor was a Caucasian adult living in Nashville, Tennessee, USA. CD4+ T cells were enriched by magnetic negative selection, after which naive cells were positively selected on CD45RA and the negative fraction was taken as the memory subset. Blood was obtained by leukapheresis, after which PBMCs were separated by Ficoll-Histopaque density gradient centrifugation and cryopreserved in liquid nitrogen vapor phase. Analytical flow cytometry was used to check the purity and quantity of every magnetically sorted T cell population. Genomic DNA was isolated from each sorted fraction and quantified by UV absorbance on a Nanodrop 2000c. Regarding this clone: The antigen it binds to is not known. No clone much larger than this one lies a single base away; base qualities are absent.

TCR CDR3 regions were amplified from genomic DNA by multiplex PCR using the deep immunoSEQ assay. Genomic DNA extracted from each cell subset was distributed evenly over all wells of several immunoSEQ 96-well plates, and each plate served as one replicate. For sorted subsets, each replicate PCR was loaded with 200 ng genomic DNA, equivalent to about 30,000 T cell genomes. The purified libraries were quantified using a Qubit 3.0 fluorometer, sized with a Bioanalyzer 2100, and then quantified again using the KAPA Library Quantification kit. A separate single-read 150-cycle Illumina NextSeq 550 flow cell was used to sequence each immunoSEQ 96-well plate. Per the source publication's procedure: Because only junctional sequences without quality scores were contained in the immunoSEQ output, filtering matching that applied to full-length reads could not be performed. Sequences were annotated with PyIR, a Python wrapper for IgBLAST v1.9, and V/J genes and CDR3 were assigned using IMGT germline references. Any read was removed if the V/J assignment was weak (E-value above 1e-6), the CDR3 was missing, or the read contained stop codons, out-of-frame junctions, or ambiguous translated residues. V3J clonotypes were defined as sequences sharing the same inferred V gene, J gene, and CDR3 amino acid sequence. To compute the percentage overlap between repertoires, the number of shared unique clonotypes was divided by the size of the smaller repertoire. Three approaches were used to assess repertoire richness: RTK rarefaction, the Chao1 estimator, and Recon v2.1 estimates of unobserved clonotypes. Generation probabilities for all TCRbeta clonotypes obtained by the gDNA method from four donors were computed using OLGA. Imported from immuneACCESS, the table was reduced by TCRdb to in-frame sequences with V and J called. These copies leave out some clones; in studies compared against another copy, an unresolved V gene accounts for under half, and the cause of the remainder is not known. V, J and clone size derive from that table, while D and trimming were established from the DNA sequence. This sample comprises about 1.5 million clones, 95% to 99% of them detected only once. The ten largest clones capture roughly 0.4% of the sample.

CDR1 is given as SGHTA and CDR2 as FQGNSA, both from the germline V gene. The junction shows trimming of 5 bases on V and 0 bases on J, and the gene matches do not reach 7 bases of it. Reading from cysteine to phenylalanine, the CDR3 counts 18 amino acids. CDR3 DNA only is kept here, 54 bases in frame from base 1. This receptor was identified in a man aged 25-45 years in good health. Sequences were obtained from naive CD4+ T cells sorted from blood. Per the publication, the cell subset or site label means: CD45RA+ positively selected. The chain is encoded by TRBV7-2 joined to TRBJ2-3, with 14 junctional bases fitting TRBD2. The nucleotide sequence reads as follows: TGTGCCAGCAGCGCCCGACTAGCGGGAGGGTATAGCACAGATACGCAGTATTTT. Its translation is CASSARLAGGYSTDTQYF.